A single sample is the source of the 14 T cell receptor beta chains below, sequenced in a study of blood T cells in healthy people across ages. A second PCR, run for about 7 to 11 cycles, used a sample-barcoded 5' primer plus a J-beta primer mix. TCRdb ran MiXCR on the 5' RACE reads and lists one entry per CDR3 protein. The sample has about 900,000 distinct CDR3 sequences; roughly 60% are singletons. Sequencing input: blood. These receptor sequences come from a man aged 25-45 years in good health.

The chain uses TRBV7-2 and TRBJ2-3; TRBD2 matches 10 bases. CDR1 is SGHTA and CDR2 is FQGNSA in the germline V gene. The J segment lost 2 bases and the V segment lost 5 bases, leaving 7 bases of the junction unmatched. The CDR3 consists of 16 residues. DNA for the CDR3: TGTGCCAGCAGCGAAGAGCGGGGGGGTCTCACAGATACGCAGTATTTT. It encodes CASSEERGGLTDTQYF.

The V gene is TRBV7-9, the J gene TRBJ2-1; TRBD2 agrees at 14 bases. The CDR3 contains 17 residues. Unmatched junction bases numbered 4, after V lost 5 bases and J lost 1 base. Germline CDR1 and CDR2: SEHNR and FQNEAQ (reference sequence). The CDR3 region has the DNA TGTGCCAGCAGCCAGGGACTAGCGGGGGAGTCCTACAATGAGCAGTTCTTC. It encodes CASSQGLAGESYNEQFF.

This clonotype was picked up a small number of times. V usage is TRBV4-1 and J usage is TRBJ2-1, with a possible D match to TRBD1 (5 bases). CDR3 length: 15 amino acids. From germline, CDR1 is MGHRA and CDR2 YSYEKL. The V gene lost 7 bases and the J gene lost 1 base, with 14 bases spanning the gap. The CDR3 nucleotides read TGCGCCAGCAAAAACAGGTTCCCTTCCTACAATGAGCAGTTCTTC. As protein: CASKNRFPSYNEQFF.

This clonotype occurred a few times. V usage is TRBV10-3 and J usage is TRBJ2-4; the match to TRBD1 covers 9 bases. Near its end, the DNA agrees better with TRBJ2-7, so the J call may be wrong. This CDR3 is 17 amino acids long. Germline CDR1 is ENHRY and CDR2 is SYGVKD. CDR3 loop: CAISEGTGFQKGYEQYF. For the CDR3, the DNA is TGTGCCATCAGTGAAGGGACAGGGTTCCAGAAAGGATACGAGCAGTACTTC.

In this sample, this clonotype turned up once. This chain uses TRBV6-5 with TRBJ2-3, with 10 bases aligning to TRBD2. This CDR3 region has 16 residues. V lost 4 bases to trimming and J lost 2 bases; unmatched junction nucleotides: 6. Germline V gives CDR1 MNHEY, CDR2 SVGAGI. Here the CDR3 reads CASSSLSGGNTDTQYF. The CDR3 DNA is TGTGCCAGCAGTTCCCTTAGCGGGGGGAACACAGATACGCAGTATTTT.

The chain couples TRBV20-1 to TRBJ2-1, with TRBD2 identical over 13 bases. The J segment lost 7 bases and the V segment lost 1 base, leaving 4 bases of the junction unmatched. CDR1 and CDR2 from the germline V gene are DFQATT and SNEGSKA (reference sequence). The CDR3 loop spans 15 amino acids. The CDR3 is CSARALAGGLNEQFF. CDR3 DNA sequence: TGCAGTGCTAGAGCACTAGCGGGGGGGCTTAATGAGCAGTTCTTC.

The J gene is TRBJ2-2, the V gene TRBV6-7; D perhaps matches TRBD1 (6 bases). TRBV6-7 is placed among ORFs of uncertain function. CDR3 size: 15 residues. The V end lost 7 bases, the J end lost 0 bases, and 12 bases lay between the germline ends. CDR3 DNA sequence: TGTGCCAGCAACCAGGGACACTCGAACACCGGGGAGCTGTTTTTT. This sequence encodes CASNQGHSNTGELFF.

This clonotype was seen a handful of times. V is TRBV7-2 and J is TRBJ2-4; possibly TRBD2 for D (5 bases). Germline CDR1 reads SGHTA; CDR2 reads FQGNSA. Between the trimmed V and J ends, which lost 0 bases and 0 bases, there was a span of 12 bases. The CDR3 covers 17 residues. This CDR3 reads CASSLATRDLAKNIQYF. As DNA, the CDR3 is TGTGCCAGCAGCTTAGCGACGAGGGATCTAGCCAAAAACATTCAGTACTTC.

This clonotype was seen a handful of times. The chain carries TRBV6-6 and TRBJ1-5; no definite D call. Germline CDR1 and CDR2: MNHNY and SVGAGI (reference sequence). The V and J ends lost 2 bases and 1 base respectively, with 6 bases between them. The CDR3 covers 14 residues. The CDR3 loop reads CASSYGQSNQPQHF. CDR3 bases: TGTGCCAGCAGTTACGGTCAAAGCAATCAGCCCCAGCATTTT.

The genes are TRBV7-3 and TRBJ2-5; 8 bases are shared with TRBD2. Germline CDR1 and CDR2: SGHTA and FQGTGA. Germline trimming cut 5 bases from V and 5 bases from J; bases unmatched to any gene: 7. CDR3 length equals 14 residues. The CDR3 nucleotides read TGTGCCAGCAGCCCGGTAGCGGGGCTGGAGACCCAGTACTTC. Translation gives CASSPVAGLETQYF.

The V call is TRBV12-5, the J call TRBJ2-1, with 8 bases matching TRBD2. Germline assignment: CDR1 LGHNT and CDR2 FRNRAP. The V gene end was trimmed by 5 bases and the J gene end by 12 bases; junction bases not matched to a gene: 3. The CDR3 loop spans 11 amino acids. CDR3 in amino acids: CASGESGGQFF. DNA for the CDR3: TGTGCTAGTGGTGAAAGCGGGGGGCAGTTCTTC.

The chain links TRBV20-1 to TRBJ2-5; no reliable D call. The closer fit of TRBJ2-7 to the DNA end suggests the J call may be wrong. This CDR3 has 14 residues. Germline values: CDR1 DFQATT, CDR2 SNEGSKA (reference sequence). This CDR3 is CSAREVALLYEQYF. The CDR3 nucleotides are TGCAGTGCTAGAGAGGTGGCCCTTTTATACGAGCAGTACTTC.

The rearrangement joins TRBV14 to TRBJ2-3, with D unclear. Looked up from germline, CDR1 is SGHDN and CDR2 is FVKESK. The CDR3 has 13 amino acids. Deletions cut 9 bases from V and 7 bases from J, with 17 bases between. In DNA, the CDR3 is TGTGCCAGTCGGGCATCTCGGGCACATACGCAGTATTTT. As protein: CASRASRAHTQYF.

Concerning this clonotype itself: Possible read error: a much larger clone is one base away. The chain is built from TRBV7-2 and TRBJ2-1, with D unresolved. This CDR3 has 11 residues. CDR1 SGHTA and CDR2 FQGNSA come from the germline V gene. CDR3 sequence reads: CASSLINGQFF. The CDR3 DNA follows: TGTGCCAGCAGCTTAATCAATGGGCAGTTCTTC.